The 22 T cell receptor beta chains reported below all come from one sample, sequenced in a study of shared T cell receptors in the human thymus (dated by TCRdb to the early 2020s). Library construction relied on the immunoSEQ multiplex PCR assay. This immuneACCESS table, as held by TCRdb, lists in-frame sequences with V and J called but not all clones. Of the missing ones, under half trace to an unresolved V gene in checked studies; the others have no known cause. Within this sample are some 760,000 clones, with approximately 85% of them counted one time only. The ten largest clones add up to around 0.0094% of the sample. The same sample was also used in a study of human thymus T cells.

Sequencing was performed on thymocytes. The source is a girl under three years old with a congenital heart defect. Donor details come from another sample of the same person, matched by shared clones.

The chain uses TRBV25-1 and TRBJ1-1, with D perhaps TRBD1 (5 bases). The CDR3 consists of 16 residues. Germline values: CDR1 MGHDK, CDR2 SYGVNS. V lost 4 bases, J lost 1 base, and 16 bases lay in between. The CDR3 loop reads CASSGAGLGSNTEAFF. The CDR3, as DNA: TGTGCCAGCAGTGGTGCAGGGCTGGGTTCGAACACTGAAGCTTTCTTT.

The chain has TRBV6-1 and TRBJ1-4; 9 nucleotides match TRBD1. The CDR3 covers 14 residues. V lost 6 bases, J lost 5 bases, and 4 bases stayed unmatched. Germline V gene sequence: CDR1 MNHNS, CDR2 SASEGT. This chain's CDR3 is CASSRDRENEKLFF. In DNA form, the CDR3 reads TGTGCCAGCAGCCGGGACAGGGAAAATGAAAAACTGTTTTTT.

V gene TRBV30 combines with J gene TRBJ1-2, with TRBD1 matching 10 bases. This CDR3 is 15 amino acids long. Trimming cost V 8 bases and J 3 bases; bases outside gene matches: 12. Germline V gene data show CDR1 as GTSNPN and CDR2 as SVGIG (reference sequence). CDR3 sequence (DNA): TGTGCCAGCCTGGGACAGGGGAAAAGCCACTATGGCTACACCTTC. Translating it yields CASLGQGKSHYGYTF.

V is TRBV23-1 and J is TRBJ2-5, with D possibly being TRBD2 (7 bases). TRBV23-1 is treated as an ORF (open reading frame) with a function not yet certain. The CDR3 sequence is 17 residues long. V was clipped by 2 bases and J by 0 bases, with 16 bases between them. The CDR3 DNA reads TGCGCCAGCAGTCAAACCCCGGGGGGCCGGTACCAAGAGACCCAGTACTTC. This codes for CASSQTPGGRYQETQYF.

This clone was found once. The J gene is TRBJ1-5, the V gene TRBV4-1; a possible D gene is TRBD1 (5 bases). Trimming took off 0 bases at V and 7 bases at J, with 28 bases between the two ends. The CDR3 has 20 amino acids. Germline lookup yields CDR1 MGHRA and CDR2 YSYEKL. The CDR3 region has the DNA TGCGCCAGCAGCCAAGATAGGGGATTTGGAGCGCAGGGTGGTAGGCAGCCCCAGCATTTT. Residues: CASSQDRGFGAQGGRQPQHF.

This chain joins TRBV10-1 and TRBJ2-7; perhaps TRBD1 as D (5 bases). This CDR3 contains 13 residues. Germline CDR1 reads WNHNN; CDR2 reads SYGVQD (reference sequence). The V gene lost 4 bases and the J gene lost 2 bases, with 9 bases spanning the gap. For the CDR3, the DNA is TGCGCCAGCAGTGCTGACAGCACCTACGAGCAGTACTTC. It yields the protein CASSADSTYEQYF.

The rearrangement uses TRBV29-1 and TRBJ1-1; 10 nucleotides match TRBD1. Germline values: CDR1 SQVTM, CDR2 ANQGSEA. V lost 4 bases and J lost 4; bases outside the gene matches: 15. The CDR3 has 17 residues. The DNA of the CDR3 is TGCAGCGTTGTCGTTCCGGGACAGGGGTTAGGTGGCACTGAAGCTTTCTTT. Translation gives CSVVVPGQGLGGTEAFF.

This clone was recorded only once. V usage is TRBV5-1 and J usage is TRBJ2-7, with 9 bases aligning to TRBD1. The length of the CDR3 is 14 residues. Germline loops: CDR1 SGHRS, CDR2 YFSETQ. Losses at the gene ends were 2 bases for V and 3 bases for J; bases not matched to a gene: 3. CDR3 coding DNA: TGCGCCAGCAGCTTCCGACAGGGGGTCTACGAGCAGTACTTC. This translates into CASSFRQGVYEQYF.

The chain carries TRBV4-1 and TRBJ2-3; 10 bases line up with TRBD2. This CDR3 is built from 16 residues. CDR1 MGHRA and CDR2 YSYEKL come from the germline V gene. The trim removed 2 bases at V and 4 bases at J, leaving 6 bases unmatched. In DNA, the CDR3 is TGCGCCAGCAGCCAACTTAGCGGGGGGCCGGCAGATACGCAGTATTTT. The encoded protein is CASSQLSGGPADTQYF.

The V and J genes are TRBV12-5 and TRBJ2-7, with TRBD2 as a possible D gene (5 bases). The germline V gene encodes CDR1 LGHNT and CDR2 FRNRAP. V shed 6 bases and J shed 6 bases, with 21 bases lying between them. CDR3 length: 15 residues. CDR3 nucleotide sequence: TGTGCTAGTGGAGCGGAAGGGAGAATTTTCCGCGAGCAGTACTTC. It encodes CASGAEGRIFREQYF.

The chain links TRBV10-3 to TRBJ1-1; 7 nucleotides agree with TRBD1. V shed 10 bases, J shed 2 bases, and the junction held 10 bases outside the gene matches. The CDR3 sequence is 14 residues long. CDR1 and CDR2 (germline): ENHRY, SYGVKD. The CDR3 spells CATAVRDRNTEAFF. Here the CDR3 DNA reads TGTGCCACCGCGGTCCGGGACAGAAACACTGAAGCTTTCTTT.

The CDR3 DNA follows: TGTGCCAGCAGTTTATTAGTTGGTTTGGTCCGGGGACTCAACTATGGCTACACCTTC. Translating gives CASSLLVGLVRGLNYGYTF. V gene TRBV28 combines with J gene TRBJ1-2, with D possibly matching TRBD1 (5 bases). This CDR3 has 19 amino acids. CDR1 is MDHEN and CDR2 is SYDVKM in the germline V gene. The V gene lost 1 base and the J gene lost 2 bases, with 23 bases spanning the gap.

The chain has TRBV27 and TRBJ1-2; maybe TRBD1 (5 bases). Trimming took off 6 bases at V and 3 bases at J, with 8 bases between the two ends. This CDR3 has 12 residues. Looked up from germline, CDR1 is MNHEY and CDR2 is SMNVEV (reference sequence). This chain's CDR3 is CASRTDYYGYTF. Here the CDR3 DNA reads TGTGCCAGCAGGACAGACTACTATGGCTACACCTTC.

The chain carries TRBV6-6 and TRBJ1-5; D remains ambiguous. CDR3 length: 16 residues. The germline V and J ends were trimmed by 2 bases and 0 bases, with 11 bases remaining between them. Germline V gene data show CDR1 as MNHNY and CDR2 as SVGAGI (reference sequence). DNA for the CDR3: TGTGCCAGCAGTTACCTCCCCCAAGCTAGCAATCAGCCCCAGCATTTT. This encodes CASSYLPQASNQPQHF.

The chain has TRBV6-1 and TRBJ1-4, with D perhaps matching TRBD1 (5 bases). V lost 6 bases, J lost 8 bases, and 16 bases lay in between. Per germline, CDR1 MNHNS and CDR2 SASEGT. The CDR3 contains 14 residues. The DNA of the CDR3 is TGTGCCAGCAGAACGGAGGGACTTGAAGAAAAACTGTTTTTT. This codes for CASRTEGLEEKLFF.

The chain links TRBV7-2 to TRBJ2-7, with D perhaps TRBD1 (6 bases). The CDR3 extends over 14 amino acids. Germline-derived CDR1 and CDR2 are SGHTA and FQGNSA. The V end was cut by 2 bases, the J end by 3 bases, with 11 bases between. The CDR3 protein is CASSLKRGNYEQYF. In nucleotides, the CDR3 is TGTGCCAGCAGCTTAAAGAGGGGGAACTACGAGCAGTACTTC. The full variable domain, in which reference TRBV7-2 and TRBJ2-7 provide the parts outside the CDR3, is GAGVSQSPSNKVTEKGKDVELRCDPISGHTALYWYRQSLGQGLEFLIYFQGNSAPDKSGLPSDRFSAERTGGSVSTLTIQRTQQEDSAVYLCASSLKRGNYEQYFGPGTRLTVT.

The chain combines TRBV10-3 with TRBJ2-1; possibly TRBD1 for D (6 bases). Germline CDR1 is ENHRY and CDR2 is SYGVKD. V dropped 4 bases and J dropped 4 bases, with 14 bases sitting between them. The length of the CDR3 is 15 residues. The CDR3: CAISGRAGVYNEQFF. DNA for the CDR3: TGTGCCATCAGTGGTCGCGCAGGGGTATACAATGAGCAGTTCTTC.

The V gene is TRBV25-1, the J gene TRBJ2-6, with TRBD2 matching over 9 bases. Germline V gene sequence: CDR1 MGHDK, CDR2 SYGVNS. This CDR3 spans 18 amino acids. The V segment lost 0 bases and the J segment 0 bases; nucleotides outside the gene matches: 3. The CDR3 nucleotides read TGTGCCAGCAGTGAATATAGCGGGGGTGGCTCTGGGGCCAACGTCCTGACTTTC. Amino acid sequence: CASSEYSGGGSGANVLTF.

The chain recombines TRBV28 with TRBJ1-1; 9 nucleotides line up with TRBD1. The ends lost 5 bases at V and 3 bases at J; junction bases unmatched: 10. This CDR3 is built from 16 residues. Germline values: CDR1 MDHEN, CDR2 SYDVKM. The CDR3: CASSPWDREGDTEAFF. DNA for the CDR3: TGTGCCAGCAGTCCCTGGGACAGGGAGGGAGACACTGAAGCTTTCTTT.

The chain combines TRBV11-2 with TRBJ2-1; no firm D call. This CDR3 contains 10 residues. The V end lost 4 bases, the J end lost 12 bases, and 7 bases lay between the germline ends. Germline CDR1 and CDR2: SGHAT and FQNNGV. CDR3 residues: CASSSSVQFF. As DNA, the CDR3 is TGTGCCAGCAGCTCCTCAGTGCAGTTCTTC.

Here the CDR3 DNA reads TGTGCTAGTGGTTTGGCGTCCGGGACAGGTGACCCTGAGACCCAGTACTTC. It yields the protein CASGLASGTGDPETQYF. The gene calls are TRBV12-5 and TRBJ2-5, with 8 nucleotides matching TRBD1. J gave up 5 bases and V 1 base, and 12 bases lay outside the gene matches. The CDR3 is 17 amino acids. CDR1 is LGHNT and CDR2 is FRNRAP in the germline V gene.

The CDR3, as DNA: TGTGCCAGCAGTGAATTGGGGAGTGAAAAACTGTTTTTT. Translated: CASSELGSEKLFF. The chain has TRBV25-1 and TRBJ1-4, with D hard to call. This CDR3 has 13 amino acids. Germline CDR1 reads MGHDK; CDR2 reads SYGVNS. Trimming left V 1 base short and J 7 bases short, with 7 bases between.